This T cell receptor (beta chain) was observed in a study of cytomegalovirus exposure and HLA in healthy donors. Study-level background: About 180 million T cells yielded 117 million unique TCR beta sequences, as an earlier analysis found. Overall study results and limits: With high specificity and sensitivity, the classifier reportedly diagnosed cytomegalovirus status. Earlier analysis looked at TCR beta V segments, and most were productive about 90% or about 30% of the time. Using a false discovery rate of 0.05, a later analysis showed that fewer than 20,000 TCR beta sequences were associated with HLA alleles.

The PCR was carried out with 60 Vbeta primers and 13 Jbeta primers. TCRdb keeps only in-frame clones here, not all; method: immunoSEQ multiplex PCR. This sample has about 62,000 clones, with about four fifths found just once. On this clone itself: The antigen remains undetermined.

Trimming pared 6 bases from V and 3 bases from J, leaving 15 bases between. The CDR3 is 14 residues long. CDR1 is SGHAT and CDR2 is FQDESV in the germline V gene (reference sequence). The rearrangement joins TRBV11-1 to TRBJ2-7; D is possibly TRBD1 (5 bases). This TCR came from a woman aged 25-40 years in good health and CMV-seronegative. The sequenced sample was PBMCs. CDR3 DNA: TGTGCCAGCAGTGACACAGGAATAGGCTACGAGCAGTACTTC. Protein product: CASSDTGIGYEQYF.